This T cell receptor beta chain was recovered during a study of blood T cell repertoires in COVID-19. At the level of the study: PBMCs, B-cell-depleted T cells, or T cells provided the cDNA or gDNA that made up the material.

Germline-derived CDR1 and CDR2 are MDHEN and SYDVKM. CDR3 size: 14 residues. The V end lost 6 bases, the J end lost 7 bases, and 16 bases lay between the germline ends. This clone was counted a few times. Per the original methods: Researchers report that nucleated cell counts were estimated from reference gene primer amplification. Libraries were prepared by immunoSEQ multiplex PCR; TCRdb keeps only in-frame clonotypes and omits some of them. The DNA gave D and trimming, while V, J and clone size come from that table. The sample comprises fewer than 300,000 clones, around 83% of which are singletons, and approximately 5.4% rests with the top ten.

The rearrangement joins TRBV28 to TRBJ1-5, with D tentatively TRBD1 (6 bases). The receptor was isolated from a man older than 75 with acute or convalescent COVID-19. The sample comprised peripheral blood. Here the CDR3 reads CASRTSGTHQPQHF. The CDR3 nucleotides read TGTGCCAGCAGGACTTCCGGGACACACCAGCCCCAGCATTTT.